This TCR beta chain was sequenced in a study of shared clonotypes between healthy human individuals. Measured with immunoSEQ multiplex PCR; TCRdb has only the in-frame clones, and not every one. Of about 510,000 clones in the sample, 95% to 97% are singletons; the top ten hold about 0.057%. V shed 0 bases and J shed 0 bases, with 9 bases lying between them. CDR1 and CDR2 (germline): GTSNPN, SVGIG (reference sequence). The CDR3 sequence is 15 residues long. The chain employs TRBV30 and TRBJ1-3, with TRBD1 as a possible D gene (6 bases). This receptor was obtained from a woman in her 30s in good health. Sequencing was carried out using naive CD4+ T cells sorted from blood. Documented subset: CD45RA+ positively selected. In DNA form, the CDR3 reads TGTGCCTGGAGTGTACTAGGGGGCTCTGGAAACACCATATATTTT. Protein sequence: CAWSVLGGSGNTIYF.